This T cell receptor (beta chain) was documented in a study of neurological immune-mediated disorders. The length of the CDR3 is 13 residues. Germline V gene data show CDR1 as SGHDT and CDR2 as YYEEEE. Deletions cut 1 base from V and 9 bases from J, with 11 bases between. cDNA synthesis was performed by 5'RACE with 10-nucleotide random UMIs. One entry per CDR3 protein results from TCRdb running MiXCR on the 5' RACE reads. The table shows 66,000 or so distinct CDR3 sequences, with around 5.5% occurring only once. The chain is built from TRBV5-6 and TRBJ1-5; unclear D gene. The clonotype comes from a woman between 25 and 40 years old with multiple sclerosis. The sample taken for sequencing was PBMCs. The CDR3 sequence is CASSLRGTRPQHF. CDR3 coding DNA: TGTGCCAGCAGCTTGCGCGGCACGCGGCCCCAGCATTTT.